These 19 T cell receptor beta chains share one sample of origin, sequenced in a study of T-cell reconstitution after alpha-beta-depleted transplantation in children. Preparing the TCRbeta library involved the use of unique molecular identifiers. TCRdb analysed the PCR reads with MiXCR anew, one entry per CDR3 protein. In the table there are hundreds of thousands of distinct CDR3 sequences, about 12% of which are singletons. The source material was PBMCs, sampled before TCRalphabeta/CD19-depleted stem cell transplant. The receptors come from a girl aged 2 to 9 with congenital amegakaryocytic thrombocytopenia, due to receive a stem cell transplant.

This clonotype was found a few times. This sequence joins TRBV5-1 and TRBJ2-7; TRBD2 matches 7 bases. The CDR3 is made up of 14 amino acids. The J segment lost 0 bases and the V segment lost 4 bases, leaving 4 bases of the junction unmatched. CDR1 is SGHRS and CDR2 is YFSETQ in the germline V gene. In DNA form, the CDR3 reads TGCGCCAGCAGCAAGCGGGAATCCTCCTACGAGCAGTACTTC. It specifies CASSKRESSYEQYF.

This clonotype occurred many times. The V call is TRBV5-1, the J call TRBJ2-2, with 8 bases lining up with TRBD2. The CDR3 length is 17 residues. The germline V gene encodes CDR1 SGHRS and CDR2 YFSETQ. After removal of 4 bases from V and 7 bases from J, the junction contained 15 bases not matched to a gene. DNA for the CDR3: TGCGCCAGCAGCAGTCACGTAGCGGGGATAATGAACGGGGAGCTGTTTTTT. Amino acids: CASSSHVAGIMNGELFF.

This clonotype was seen repeatedly, ten times or more. The rearrangement links TRBV5-1 to TRBJ1-1; possibly TRBD1 for D (5 bases). Germline V CDR1 and CDR2: SGHRS, YFSETQ. V lost 2 bases and J 6 bases, leaving 14 bases between the germline ends. The CDR3 runs 14 residues. CDR3 nucleotides: TGCGCCAGCAGCTTAGAGGTTTGGGACTCTGAAGCTTTCTTT. Translation: CASSLEVWDSEAFF.

At least ten counts were recorded for this clonotype. The rearrangement uses TRBV20-1 and TRBJ2-1, with D uncertain. Germline V gene sequence: CDR1 DFQATT, CDR2 SNEGSKA (reference sequence). The CDR3 totals 11 residues. The ends were cut back, 6 bases at V and 6 bases at J, with 9 bases in the middle. The CDR3 here is CSAAAVNEQFF. CDR3 bases: TGCAGTGCCGCCGCGGTCAATGAGCAGTTCTTC.

V usage is TRBV29-1 and J usage is TRBJ1-1; D unresolved. Between the trimmed V and J ends, which lost 1 base and 4 bases, there was a span of 7 bases. In germline, CDR1 is SQVTM, CDR2 ANQGSEA. The CDR3 runs 12 residues. DNA for the CDR3: TGCAGCGTTGAAGGTCTGGGCACTGAAGCTTTCTTT. Translation gives CSVEGLGTEAFF.

This clonotype was found many times. This rearrangement joins TRBV6-1 to TRBJ2-5; the D is unclear. The CDR3 spans 13 residues. Germline V CDR1 and CDR2: MNHNS, SASEGT. The V end lost 8 bases, the J end lost 5 bases, and 15 bases lay between the germline ends. The CDR3 bases are TGTGCCAGCCGACGCATGGCGTCGGAGACCCAGTACTTC. Residues: CASRRMASETQYF.

This clonotype has at least ten counts. This chain links TRBV20-1 with TRBJ1-1; D gene ambiguous. Trimming left V 4 bases short and J 0 bases short, with 9 bases between. CDR1 and CDR2 (germline): DFQATT, SNEGSKA (reference sequence). The CDR3 loop spans 13 amino acids. The CDR3 coding sequence is TGCAGTGCTACAAGGACTGTGAACACTGAAGCTTTCTTT. Translation: CSATRTVNTEAFF.

This clonotype was found a few times. The V gene is TRBV12-3 or TRBV12-4, the J gene TRBJ2-5; D is unclear. The CDR3 extends over 14 amino acids. The germline V and J ends were trimmed by 3 bases and 5 bases, with 13 bases remaining between them. The chain's CDR3 is CASSFRRPRETQYF. CDR3 DNA: TGTGCCAGCAGTTTTCGGCGACCCCGGGAGACCCAGTACTTC.

This clonotype has just a few counts. For the CDR3, the DNA is TGCGCCAGCAGCTTGGACGTGGCAGCCTACGAGCAGTACTTC. It yields the protein CASSLDVAAYEQYF. The V and J genes are TRBV5-1 and TRBJ2-7; unclear D gene. The CDR3 is 14 residues long. Germline V lookup: CDR1 SGHRS, CDR2 YFSETQ. Trimming pared 0 bases from V and 2 bases from J, leaving 9 bases between.

This clonotype was picked up many times. V usage is TRBV7-9 and J usage is TRBJ2-7; TRBD2 matches at 7 bases. The CDR3 totals 16 residues. The trim removed 1 base at V and 3 bases at J, leaving 9 bases unmatched. Germline V gene data show CDR1 as SEHNR and CDR2 as FQNEAQ (reference sequence). DNA of the CDR3: TGTGCCAGCAGCTTAGGTGCTGCGGGAGTTAGCTACGAGCAGTACTTC. As protein: CASSLGAAGVSYEQYF.

This clonotype was found a few times. The V call is TRBV12-3 or TRBV12-4, the J call TRBJ2-7, with 13 positions matching TRBD2. The V segment lost 1 base and the J segment 8 bases; nucleotides outside the gene matches: 8. CDR3 size: 16 residues. CDR3 in amino acids: CASSLGTSGSSRQQYF. CDR3 in DNA: TGTGCCAGCAGTTTAGGGACTAGCGGGAGCAGCCGTCAGCAGTACTTC.

The rearrangement links TRBV20-1 to TRBJ1-1; a weak D match, TRBD1 (5 bases). Germline lookup yields CDR1 DFQATT and CDR2 SNEGSKA (reference sequence). Trimming stripped 5 bases from V and 5 bases from J, with 9 bases between. This CDR3 has 11 amino acids. CDR3 sequence (DNA): TGCAGTGCTCAGGGTGGTACTGAAGCTTTCTTT. Encoded protein: CSAQGGTEAFF.

There are a few counts of this clonotype. The chain is built from TRBV29-1 and TRBJ2-7, with TRBD2 matching over 12 bases. Trimming removed 6 bases from V and 6 bases from J; junction bases left unmatched: 6. Germline V gives CDR1 SQVTM, CDR2 ANQGSEA. CDR3 size: 13 residues. The CDR3 here is CSVSTSGGPEQYF. The CDR3, as DNA: TGCAGCGTATCGACTAGCGGGGGCCCCGAGCAGTACTTC.

This chain uses TRBV28 with TRBJ2-5, with D possibly being TRBD1 (6 bases). V was clipped by 6 bases and J by 3 bases, with 17 bases between them. CDR3 length: 15 residues. Germline V CDR1 and CDR2: MDHEN, SYDVKM. Here the CDR3 DNA reads TGTGCCAGCAGCCCCTGGGGGCGGCGAGAAGAGACCCAGTACTTC. This translates into CASSPWGRREETQYF.

This clonotype has only a few counts. The genes are TRBV20-1 and TRBJ1-1; TRBD1 is a possible D gene (6 bases). V lost 3 bases, J lost 5 bases, and 19 bases lay in between. Germline CDR1 reads DFQATT; CDR2 reads SNEGSKA (reference sequence). The CDR3 has 15 amino acids. This chain's CDR3 is CSASQGPLGWTEAFF. CDR3 nucleotides: TGCAGTGCTAGTCAGGGGCCATTGGGTTGGACTGAAGCTTTCTTT.

This rearrangement joins TRBV9 to TRBJ2-1; 12 bases align to TRBD2. V shed 5 bases, J shed 6 bases, and the junction held 21 bases outside the gene matches. The germline V gene has CDR1 SGDLS and CDR2 YYNGEE. The CDR3 contains 20 residues. The CDR3 nucleotides read TGTGCCAGCAGGAGGGGGACATATAGCCTCGGACTAGCGGGGCCCAATGAGCAGTTCTTC. Its protein product is CASRRGTYSLGLAGPNEQFF.

This clonotype was observed a few times. V and J are TRBV7-9 and TRBJ2-7; 9 nucleotides agree with TRBD2. The CDR3 contains 15 residues. CDR1 and CDR2 from the germline V gene are SEHNR and FQNEAQ (reference sequence). The ends lost 0 bases at V and 3 bases at J; junction bases unmatched: 3. The CDR3 DNA is TGTGCCAGCAGCTTAGCTAGCGGGAGTATCTACGAGCAGTACTTC. The encoded protein is CASSLASGSIYEQYF.

This clonotype came up a few times. The genes are TRBV7-9 and TRBJ2-7; either TRBD1 or TRBD2 may fit D (5 bases each). Trimming took off 5 bases at V and 2 bases at J, with 19 bases between the two ends. The CDR3 consists of 16 residues. Germline V CDR1 and CDR2: SEHNR, FQNEAQ (reference sequence). The CDR3 region is CASSITARDHTYEQYF. As DNA, the CDR3 is TGTGCCAGCAGCATTACGGCCCGGGACCACACCTACGAGCAGTACTTC.

At least ten counts were recorded for this clonotype. V gene TRBV5-1 combines with J gene TRBJ2-7, with D possibly TRBD2 on 5 matching bases. There are 14 residues in the CDR3. The V end lost 0 bases, the J end lost 3 bases, and 10 bases lay between the germline ends. Germline CDR1 is SGHRS and CDR2 is YFSETQ. CDR3 nucleotide sequence: TGCGCCAGCAGCTTGGTGTCAGCGGTCTACGAGCAGTACTTC. Translating gives CASSLVSAVYEQYF.